The 21 T cell receptor beta chains below were found in one sample sequenced in a study of a mutant IDH1 vaccine in newly diagnosed glioma. Their specific antigens are unknown. TCRdb's table, derived via immunoSEQ multiplex PCR, lists solely in-frame clones and lacks some. The sample lists some 55,000 clones, around 90% occurring once. Time point in this sample: week 5, during vaccination. Vaccinated patients received 300 ug of mutant IDH1 20-mer peptide per dose, with topical imiquimod. The sample in question was PBMCs, obtained from a glioma patient whose treatment included an IDH1 peptide vaccine. These receptors all come from a woman in her forties with glioma.

This clone appeared a single time. The chain couples TRBV2 to TRBJ2-7; 8 bases are shared with TRBD2. Looked up from germline, CDR1 is SNHLY and CDR2 is FYNNEI. The V and J ends lost 7 bases and 3 bases, in that order; junction bases with no gene match: 8. This CDR3 has 14 amino acids. CDR3 DNA sequence: TGTGCCAGCACCTGGGGGCGGGGGGTCTACGAGCAGTACTTC. Its protein is CASTWGRGVYEQYF.

The chain is built from TRBV4-3 and TRBJ2-7; D perhaps matches TRBD2 (6 bases). The CDR3 consists of 15 residues. Germline values: CDR1 LGHNA, CDR2 YSLEER. Between the trimmed V and J ends, which lost 0 bases and 0 bases, there was a span of 9 bases. The CDR3 reads CASSQERGSSYEQYF. In nucleotides, the CDR3 is TGCGCCAGCAGCCAAGAACGGGGGAGCTCCTACGAGCAGTACTTC.

This chain uses TRBV5-1 with TRBJ2-5, with D unresolved. This CDR3 spans 14 amino acids. V lost 4 bases and J 1 base, leaving 11 bases between the germline ends. CDR1 SGHRS and CDR2 YFSETQ come from the germline V gene. The CDR3 reads CASSKGFIQETQYF. The CDR3 DNA sequence: TGCGCCAGCAGCAAAGGTTTTATCCAAGAGACCCAGTACTTC.

The table lists this clone with a few counts. CDR3 region: CASSRQGTEAFF. The CDR3 DNA reads TGCGCCAGCAGTAGACAGGGTACTGAAGCTTTCTTT. The chain employs TRBV10-1 and TRBJ1-1, with 7 bases identical to TRBD1. This CDR3 is 12 amino acids long. Germline V gene sequence: CDR1 WNHNN, CDR2 SYGVQD (reference sequence). With V trimmed by 5 bases and J by 5 bases, 2 bases remained unmatched.

The V gene is TRBV7-2, the J gene TRBJ1-4; D uncertain. Trimming shortened V by 2 bases and J by 0 bases, and 7 bases separated the two germline ends. CDR3 length equals 15 residues. Germline V gene sequence: CDR1 SGHTA, CDR2 FQGNSA. The CDR3 here is CASSLMGATNEKLFF. The CDR3 region has the DNA TGTGCCAGCAGCTTAATGGGTGCAACTAATGAAAAACTGTTTTTT.

V and J are TRBV2 and TRBJ1-1; 9 positions match TRBD1. Germline CDR1 and CDR2: SNHLY and FYNNEI. There are 14 residues in the CDR3. The junction had 6 bases not matched to a gene; V was cut back by 6 bases and J by 4 bases. In nucleotides, the CDR3 is TGTGCCAGCAGACCCGGACAGGGGAGCACTGAAGCTTTCTTT. It codes for CASRPGQGSTEAFF.

In nucleotides, the CDR3 is TGTGCCAGCAGTTTCGGACTGAGCCCCTACGAGCAGTACTTC. Protein sequence: CASSFGLSPYEQYF. The V and J genes are TRBV6-6 and TRBJ2-7, with a possible D match to TRBD2 (5 bases). The CDR3 extends over 14 amino acids. With 4 bases removed from V and 2 bases from J, the gap between germline ends came to 12 bases. Per the germline V gene, CDR1 is MNHNY and CDR2 is SVGAGI (reference sequence).

The rearrangement uses TRBV6-1 and TRBJ2-7, with TRBD1 identical over 7 bases. V lost 3 bases to trimming and J lost 1 base; unmatched junction nucleotides: 9. CDR1 MNHNS and CDR2 SASEGT come from the germline V gene. The CDR3 is 16 residues long. CDR3 nucleotides: TGTGCCAGCAGTGACCCAGTGGGGACAGTATCCTACGAGCAGTACTTC. It specifies CASSDPVGTVSYEQYF.

The chain carries TRBV7-2 and TRBJ2-1, with 11 positions matching TRBD2. The V gene's germline CDR1 is SGHTA and CDR2 FQGNSA. The CDR3 loop spans 16 amino acids. The V gene end was trimmed by 1 base and the J gene end by 8 bases; junction bases not matched to a gene: 7. This CDR3 reads CASSLGLAGGLDEQFF. CDR3 bases: TGTGCCAGCAGCTTAGGGTTAGCGGGGGGGCTCGATGAGCAGTTCTTC.

The chain is built from TRBV4-1 and TRBJ2-5, with 16 bases aligning to TRBD2. CDR3 length: 20 residues. V shed 3 bases, J shed 4 bases, and the junction held 14 bases outside the gene matches. Germline values: CDR1 MGHRA, CDR2 YSYEKL. The DNA of the CDR3 is TGCGCCAGCAGCCACGGCCCCGTGGGACTAGCGGGAGGGTTACGAGAGACCCAGTACTTC. It specifies CASSHGPVGLAGGLRETQYF.

The chain recombines TRBV7-6 with TRBJ1-2, with TRBD1 identical over 7 bases. This CDR3 spans 12 amino acids. Germline V lookup: CDR1 SGHVS, CDR2 FNYEAQ. V dropped 5 bases and J dropped 5; count of bases not matched to a gene: 2. CDR3 sequence (DNA): TGTGCCAGCAGCATGACAGGGTATGGCTACACCTTC. Translated, it gives CASSMTGYGYTF.

The rearrangement links TRBV6-5 to TRBJ2-7, with a tentative D call TRBD1 (5 bases). The CDR3 contains 15 residues. V lost 6 bases to trimming and J lost 1 base, with 16 bases between them. Germline-derived CDR1 and CDR2 are MNHEY and SVGAGI. CDR3 protein: CASRSFRTPSYEQYF. The CDR3 DNA follows: TGTGCCAGCAGGTCCTTTAGGACACCTTCCTACGAGCAGTACTTC.

The V call is TRBV5-1, the J call TRBJ1-4; D remains ambiguous. Germline V gives CDR1 SGHRS, CDR2 YFSETQ. V lost 7 bases and J lost 0, with 7 bases in between. The CDR3 is 13 amino acids. CDR3 in amino acids: CASRETTNEKLFF. The DNA of the CDR3 is TGCGCCAGCCGGGAGACAACTAATGAAAAACTGTTTTTT.

The chain is built from TRBV5-5 and TRBJ1-4; possibly TRBD1 for D (6 bases). The V end lost 0 bases, the J end lost 7 bases, and 13 bases lay between the germline ends. From germline, CDR1 is SGHKS and CDR2 YYEKEE (reference sequence). The CDR3 consists of 15 residues. CDR3 sequence (DNA): TGTGCCAGCAGCTTGGTTACAGGGTTGATTGAAAAACTGTTTTTT. This sequence encodes CASSLVTGLIEKLFF.

The chain carries TRBV20-1 and TRBJ2-3; TRBD2 matches 8 bases. Germline V gene sequence: CDR1 DFQATT, CDR2 SNEGSKA (reference sequence). This CDR3 contains 11 residues. The CDR3 loop reads CNAGGRNTQYF. The CDR3 DNA follows: TGCAACGCGGGAGGCCGAAATACGCAGTATTTT.

The chain uses TRBV2 and TRBJ2-7, with D possibly TRBD1 on 6 matching bases. Germline CDR1 SNHLY, CDR2 FYNNEI. The CDR3 totals 13 residues. The V end was cut by 7 bases, the J end by 6 bases, with 16 bases between. CDR3 DNA sequence: TGTGCCAGCACCAAACAGGGTATAGGCGAGCAGTACTTC. The encoded protein is CASTKQGIGEQYF.

The chain couples TRBV30 to TRBJ2-3, with D possibly being TRBD2 (6 bases). This CDR3 is built from 15 residues. Germline V gene data show CDR1 as GTSNPN and CDR2 as SVGIG (reference sequence). Trimming removed 1 base at V and 0 bases at J, with 11 bases between. The CDR3 DNA reads TGTGCCTGGAGTGAGGGCGGGGCTAGCACAGATACGCAGTATTTT. It codes for CAWSEGGASTDTQYF.

Only a few counts were recorded for this clone. The rearrangement links TRBV29-1 to TRBJ1-2; TRBD1 agrees at 12 bases. The CDR3 consists of 14 residues. The junction had 8 bases not matched to a gene; V was cut back by 6 bases and J by 6 bases. Looked up from germline, CDR1 is SQVTM and CDR2 is ANQGSEA. CDR3 amino acids: CSVRDRGLLHGYTF. The CDR3 DNA sequence: TGCAGCGTCAGGGACAGGGGGCTTCTTCATGGCTACACCTTC.

The gene calls are TRBV5-1 and TRBJ2-4; 15 bases match TRBD2. The V gene end was trimmed by 4 bases and the J gene end by 0 bases; junction bases not matched to a gene: 11. CDR3 length equals 20 residues. CDR1 SGHRS and CDR2 YFSETQ come from the germline V gene. The CDR3 DNA sequence: TGCGCCAGCAGCCCCGGACTAGCGGGGGGGCAGAATTTAGCCAAAAACATTCAGTACTTC. Translated, it gives CASSPGLAGGQNLAKNIQYF. The whole variable domain, remainder taken from reference TRBV5-1 and TRBJ2-4, is KAGVTQTPRYLIKTRGQQVTLSCSPISGHRSVSWYQQTPGQGLQFLFEYFSETQRNKGNFPGRFSGRQFSNSRSEMNVSTLELGDSALYLCASSPGLAGGQNLAKNIQYFGAGTRLSVL.

CDR3 in amino acids: CASRSGDRGNNYGYTF. CDR3 nucleotides: TGTGCCAGTCGGTCGGGGGACAGGGGGAATAACTATGGCTACACCTTC. The chain links TRBV28 to TRBJ1-2, with TRBD1 identical over 11 bases. V dropped 9 bases and J dropped 1; count of bases not matched to a gene: 10. Germline V lookup: CDR1 MDHEN, CDR2 SYDVKM. The CDR3 length is 16 residues.

The chain carries TRBV2 and TRBJ2-7; D remains ambiguous. The CDR3 runs to 17 residues. Deletions cut 2 bases from V and 7 bases from J, with 24 bases between. Looked up from germline, CDR1 is SNHLY and CDR2 is FYNNEI. CDR3 coding DNA: TGTGCCAGCAGTGAAATCTCTGAGGCTGGGGTATCTTGGGAGCAGTACTTC. It specifies CASSEISEAGVSWEQYF.